This T cell receptor (beta chain) derives from a study of cytomegalovirus exposure and HLA in healthy donors. Findings of the study overall: Follow-up analysis seemed to connect common viral pathogens with several of the most significant clusters identified.

CDR1 is MDHEN, CDR2 SYDVKM, per germline. The CDR3 covers 12 residues. V dropped 6 bases and J dropped 10 bases, with 13 bases sitting between them. Comments on this clone: Its matching antigen is unknown.

Use of 60 Vbeta and 13 Jbeta primers characterized the PCR. The table came from immunoSEQ multiplex PCR; TCRdb's copy has only in-frame clones and leaves some out. The data hold over 150,000 clones, with approximately 77% observed a single time. Material for sequencing was PBMCs. This TCR derives from a man between 18 and 29 years old in good health and CMV-seronegative. The chain couples TRBV28 to TRBJ2-1, with D perhaps matching TRBD2 (5 bases). CDR3 in amino acids: CASSRRTTEQFF. DNA of the CDR3: TGTGCCAGCAGCCGGAGGACGACGGAGCAGTTCTTC. The variable domain in full, completed from reference TRBV28 and TRBJ2-1, reads DVKVTQSSRYLVKRTGEKVFLECVQDMDHENMFWYRQDPGLGLRLIYFSYDVKMKEKGDIPEGYSVSREKKERFSLILESASTNQTSMYLCASSRRTTEQFFGPGTRLTVL.